Here is one T cell receptor (beta chain) with its context. Authors' data handling: Estimates of nucleated cell counts were drawn from the amplification of reference gene primers. The repertoire was sequenced with immunoSEQ multiplex PCR; TCRdb's copy has only in-frame clones and lacks some. The V and J calls and clone size were taken over from that table, and D and trimming were inferred from the DNA. The sample lists about 160,000 clones, approximately 86% occurring once. The data were taken from a study of blood T cell repertoires in COVID-19. About the study: Donors in the United States, Italy and Spain gave samples during acute or convalescent COVID-19. Sources were T cells, B-cell-depleted T cells, or PBMCs; the material itself was cDNA or gDNA.

The J segment lost 4 bases and the V segment lost 0 bases, leaving 7 bases of the junction unmatched. The germline CDR1 and CDR2 sequences are SGHDT and YYEEEE. The CDR3 length is 17 residues. Material for sequencing was peripheral blood. The TCR comes from an older woman who had recovered from COVID-19. This sequence joins TRBV5-6 and TRBJ2-5, with 12 nucleotides matching TRBD2. The CDR3 coding sequence is TGTGCCAGCAGCTTGGCTAGCGGGGGGGCGTTAGGAGAGACCCAGTACTTC. Amino acids: CASSLASGGALGETQYF.